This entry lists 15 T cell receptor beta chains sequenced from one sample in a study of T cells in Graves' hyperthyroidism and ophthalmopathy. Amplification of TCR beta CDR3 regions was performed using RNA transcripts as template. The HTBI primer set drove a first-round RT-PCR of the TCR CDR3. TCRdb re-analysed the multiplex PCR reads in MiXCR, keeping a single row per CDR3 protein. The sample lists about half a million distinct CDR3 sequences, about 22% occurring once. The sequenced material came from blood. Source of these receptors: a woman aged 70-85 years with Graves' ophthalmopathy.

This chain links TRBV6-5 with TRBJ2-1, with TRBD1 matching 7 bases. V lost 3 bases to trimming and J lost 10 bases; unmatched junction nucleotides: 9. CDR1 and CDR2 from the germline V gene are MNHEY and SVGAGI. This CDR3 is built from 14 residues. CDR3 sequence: CASSYRDSSTEQFF. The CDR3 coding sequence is TGTGCCAGCAGTTATAGGGACAGCAGCACAGAGCAGTTCTTC.

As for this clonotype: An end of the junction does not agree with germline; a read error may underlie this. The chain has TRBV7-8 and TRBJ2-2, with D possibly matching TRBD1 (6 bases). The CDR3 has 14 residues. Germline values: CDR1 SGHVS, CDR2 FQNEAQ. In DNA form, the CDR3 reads TGCGCCAGCAGCCAAGACTCAGGGGACGGGGAGCTGTTTTTT. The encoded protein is CASSQDSGDGELFF.

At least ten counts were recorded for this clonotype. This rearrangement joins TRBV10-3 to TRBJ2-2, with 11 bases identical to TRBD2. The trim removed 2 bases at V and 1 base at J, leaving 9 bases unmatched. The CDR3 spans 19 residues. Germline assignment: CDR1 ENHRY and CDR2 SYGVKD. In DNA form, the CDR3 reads TGTGCCATCAGTGAGGGTACTAGCGGGAGCTTGCGGAACACCGGGGAGCTGTTTTTT. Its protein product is CAISEGTSGSLRNTGELFF.

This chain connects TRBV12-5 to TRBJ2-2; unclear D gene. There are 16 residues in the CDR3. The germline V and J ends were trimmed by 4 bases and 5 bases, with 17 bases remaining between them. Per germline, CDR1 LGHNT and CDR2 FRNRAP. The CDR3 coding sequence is TGTGCTAGTGGTTCCCCGTTGGTCAGTTTAACCGGGGAGCTGTTTTTT. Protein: CASGSPLVSLTGELFF.

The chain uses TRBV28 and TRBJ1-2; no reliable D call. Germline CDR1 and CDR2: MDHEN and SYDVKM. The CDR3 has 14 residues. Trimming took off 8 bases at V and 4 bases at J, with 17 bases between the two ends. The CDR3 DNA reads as TGTGCCAGCTCCATGGGTTCGGTGGGCTATGGCTACACCTTC. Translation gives CASSMGSVGYGYTF.

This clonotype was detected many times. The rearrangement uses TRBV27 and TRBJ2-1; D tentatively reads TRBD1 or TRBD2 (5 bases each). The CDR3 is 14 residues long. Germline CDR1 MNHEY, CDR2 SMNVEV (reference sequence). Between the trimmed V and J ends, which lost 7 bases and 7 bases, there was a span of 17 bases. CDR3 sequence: CASMGWGEGNEQFF. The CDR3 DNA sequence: TGTGCCAGCATGGGGTGGGGCGAGGGGAATGAGCAGTTCTTC.

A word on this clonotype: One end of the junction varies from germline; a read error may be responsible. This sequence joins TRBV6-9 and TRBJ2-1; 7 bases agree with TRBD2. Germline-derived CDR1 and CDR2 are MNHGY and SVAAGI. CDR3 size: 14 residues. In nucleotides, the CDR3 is TGTGCCAGCAGTTCAGGGCTAGCGGTCAATGATCAGTTCTTC. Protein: CASSSGLAVNDQFF.

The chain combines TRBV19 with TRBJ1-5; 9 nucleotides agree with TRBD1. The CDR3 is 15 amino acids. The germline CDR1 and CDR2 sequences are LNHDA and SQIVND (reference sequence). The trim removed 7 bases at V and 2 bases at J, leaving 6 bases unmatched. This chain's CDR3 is CASNLQGAGNQPQHF. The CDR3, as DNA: TGTGCCAGTAACCTACAGGGGGCGGGCAATCAGCCCCAGCATTTT.

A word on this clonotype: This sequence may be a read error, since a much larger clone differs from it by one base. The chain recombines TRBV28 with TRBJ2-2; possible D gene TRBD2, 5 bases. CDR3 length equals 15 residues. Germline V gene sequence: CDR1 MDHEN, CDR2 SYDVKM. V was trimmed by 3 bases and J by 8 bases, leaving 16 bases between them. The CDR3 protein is CASSLRQRATGELFF. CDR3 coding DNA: TGTGCCAGCAGTTTGCGGCAGAGGGCAACTGGGGAGCTGTTTTTT. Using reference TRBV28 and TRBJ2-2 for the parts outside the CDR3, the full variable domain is DVKVTQSSRYLVKRTGEKVFLECVQDMDHENMFWYRQDPGLGLRLIYFSYDVKMKEKGDIPEGYSVSREKKERFSLILESASTNQTSMYLCASSLRQRATGELFFGEGSRLTVL.

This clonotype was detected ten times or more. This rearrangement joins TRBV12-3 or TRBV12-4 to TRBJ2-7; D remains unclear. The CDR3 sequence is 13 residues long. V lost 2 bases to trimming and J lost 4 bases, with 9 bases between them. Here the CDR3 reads CASSLQTGYEQYF. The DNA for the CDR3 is TGTGCCAGCAGTTTACAGACCGGTTACGAGCAGTACTTC.

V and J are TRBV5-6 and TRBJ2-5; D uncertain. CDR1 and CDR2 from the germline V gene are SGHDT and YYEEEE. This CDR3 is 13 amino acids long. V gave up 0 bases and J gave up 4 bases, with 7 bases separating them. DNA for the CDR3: TGTGCCAGCAGCTTGGCCTCGGGAGAGACCCAGTACTTC. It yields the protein CASSLASGETQYF.

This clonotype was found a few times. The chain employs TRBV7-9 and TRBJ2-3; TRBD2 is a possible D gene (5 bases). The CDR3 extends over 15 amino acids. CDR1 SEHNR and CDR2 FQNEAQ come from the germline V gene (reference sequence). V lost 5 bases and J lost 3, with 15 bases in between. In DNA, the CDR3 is TGTGCCAGCAGCCCTACGGACGGCGGGACAGATACGCAGTATTTT. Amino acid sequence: CASSPTDGGTDTQYF.

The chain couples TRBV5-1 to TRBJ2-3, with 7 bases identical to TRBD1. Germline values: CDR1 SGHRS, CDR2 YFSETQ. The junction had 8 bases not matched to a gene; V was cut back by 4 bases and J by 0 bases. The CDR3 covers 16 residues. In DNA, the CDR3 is TGCGCCAGCAGCCAAACAGGGGAGCCTAGCACAGATACGCAGTATTTT. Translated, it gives CASSQTGEPSTDTQYF.

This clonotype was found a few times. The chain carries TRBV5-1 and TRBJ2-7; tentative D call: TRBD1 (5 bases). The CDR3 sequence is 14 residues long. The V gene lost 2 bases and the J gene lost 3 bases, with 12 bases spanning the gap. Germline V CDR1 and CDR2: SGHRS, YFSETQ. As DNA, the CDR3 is TGCGCCAGCAGCTTCGTACAGGTAATCTACGAGCAGTACTTC. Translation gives CASSFVQVIYEQYF.

CDR3 sequence reads: CASSFQTSEKETQYF. The CDR3, as DNA: TGCGCCAGCAGCTTTCAAACTAGCGAAAAAGAGACCCAGTACTTC. The J gene is TRBJ2-5, the V gene TRBV5-1; 7 bases match TRBD2. The germline CDR1 and CDR2 sequences are SGHRS and YFSETQ. Trimming at V came to 2 bases and at J to 3 bases, leaving 7 bases not matched to a gene. The CDR3 runs 15 residues.